Below are 2 T cell receptor beta chains sequenced from a single sample in a study of glioma-infiltrating T cells after dendritic cell vaccination. Profiling relied on immunoSEQ multiplex PCR, and the TCRdb table lists in-frame clones only, not all of them. The sample carries roughly 51,000 clones, 85% recorded once. This material consisted of blood, taken before dendritic cell vaccination. The origin of the receptors is a human donor with glioblastoma.

This clone was observed a few times. CDR3 protein: CASSLTSEGDTQYF. The CDR3 DNA follows: TGTGCCAGCAGCCTGACTAGCGAGGGGGATACGCAGTATTTT. This chain joins TRBV5-4 and TRBJ2-3; 8 nucleotides agree with TRBD2. V gave up 4 bases and J gave up 6 bases; unmatched junction bases: 7. There are 14 residues in the CDR3. Looked up from germline, CDR1 is SGHNT and CDR2 is YYREEE (reference sequence).

Remarks on this clone: This CDR3 is also generated by other DNA sequences in the sample. The CDR3 sequence: CASSLGQGSYEQYF. CDR3 DNA: TGCGCCAGCAGCTTGGGACAGGGATCCTACGAGCAGTACTTC. This chain links TRBV5-1 with TRBJ2-7, with 7 bases matching TRBD1. V was pared by 0 bases and J by 1 base, with 1 base of the junction left unmatched. Germline CDR1 reads SGHRS; CDR2 reads YFSETQ. The CDR3 is 14 residues long.